This T cell receptor beta chain was captured by sequencing in a study of CD8+CD57+ T cells in acquired aplastic anemia. All sequencing subjects had displayed CD8+CD57+ cell expansion on flow cytometry. CDR3 length: 13 amino acids. Trimming cost V 5 bases and J 7 bases; bases outside gene matches: 6. CDR1 and CDR2 from the germline V gene are LGHDT and YNNKEL (reference sequence). Genomic DNA, serving as template, underwent TCR beta VDJ and CDR3 profiling. TCRdb independently ran MiXCR on the reads; one entry per CDR3 protein. The table shows approximately 130,000 distinct CDR3 sequences, with over 30% occurring only once.

The J gene is TRBJ1-1, the V gene TRBV3-1; 8 nucleotides line up with TRBD1. The material sequenced was sorted CD4+, CD8+, or CD8+CD57+ T cells (not recorded which) from PBMCs. This clonotype was obtained from a human donor with aplastic anemia. The CDR3 coding sequence is TGTGCCAGCAGCGTCCAGGGGGCGAATGAAGCTTTCTTT. Its protein is CASSVQGANEAFF.